The rows below give T cell receptor beta chains drawn from one sample of a study of blood T cells in healthy people across ages. MiXCR, run by TCRdb on the 5' RACE reads, gives a single entry per CDR3 protein. Found here are 800,000 to 950,000 distinct CDR3 sequences, about 34% of them singletons; the top ten hold 10% to 15%. The specimen sequenced was blood. The receptors originated from a man aged 18-30 years in good health. Both conserved end residues are part of each CDR3. A D gene is named only where the DNA matches it firmly. Clone size appears in some rows only: once, few, many, or a class for an expanded clone.

TRBV20-1,many,.,12,TRBJ2-1,TGCAGCCAGCAGGGAGCCTACAATGAGCAGTTCTTC,CSQQGAYNEQFF
TRBV12-3/TRBV12-4,.,TRBD1,13,TRBJ1-2,TGTGCCAGCAGTTCAGGGACAGGGCACGGCTACACCTTC,CASSSGTGHGYTF
TRBV7-3,.,.,14,TRBJ2-1,TGTGCCAGCAGTAATCTGGGACTGAACAATGAGCAGTTCTTC,CASSNLGLNNEQFF
TRBV4-1,.,TRBD1,19,TRBJ1-2,TGCGCCAGCAGCCTTCGTTACTCCGGGACAGGGACGAACCCCTATGGCTACACCTTC,CASSLRYSGTGTNPYGYTF
TRBV25-1,.,.,16,TRBJ2-3,TGTGCCAGCAGTGAATCGGATAGAAGGGGTAAAGATACGCAGTATTTT,CASSESDRRGKDTQYF
TRBV4-1,.,.,14,TRBJ2-3,TGCGCCAGCAGCCAAGCATTGAGGATGAGAGGAAAGTATTTT,CASSQALRMRGKYF
TRBV7-2,.,.,16,TRBJ2-3,TGTGCCAGCAGCTTGAAAAGTAGTGGCAGCACAGATACGCAGTATTTT,CASSLKSSGSTDTQYF
TRBV7-3,.,TRBD2,17,TRBJ2-2,TGTGCCAGCAGCTTAAAGATATTAGCGGGCCATGACGGGGAGCTGTTTTTT,CASSLKILAGHDGELFF
TRBV9,many,TRBD2,16,TRBJ2-3,TGTGCCAGCAGCCCCCATAGGACTAGCGGGGGAGATACGCAGTATTTT,CASSPHRTSGGDTQYF
TRBV2,.,.,15,TRBJ2-7,TGTGCCAGCAGTGGTCAAACTACCTCCTACAATGAGCAGTACTTC,CASSGQTTSYNEQYF
TRBV27,few,.,13,TRBJ1-1,TGTGCCAGCAGCCGGGGGGCAGGACGTGAAGCTTTCTTT,CASSRGAGREAFF
TRBV2,few,.,13,TRBJ2-2,TGTGCCAGCAGTGAATATCGGACCGGGGAGCTGTTTTTT,CASSEYRTGELFF
TRBV9,few,TRBD2,14,TRBJ2-3,TGTGCCAGCAGTGGAAGCGGGGACACAGATACGCAGTATTTT,CASSGSGDTDTQYF
TRBV11-2,.,.,15,TRBJ2-5,TGTGCCAGCAGCGTGCAGGTAGTAAGAGGAGAGACCCAGTACTTC,CASSVQVVRGETQYF